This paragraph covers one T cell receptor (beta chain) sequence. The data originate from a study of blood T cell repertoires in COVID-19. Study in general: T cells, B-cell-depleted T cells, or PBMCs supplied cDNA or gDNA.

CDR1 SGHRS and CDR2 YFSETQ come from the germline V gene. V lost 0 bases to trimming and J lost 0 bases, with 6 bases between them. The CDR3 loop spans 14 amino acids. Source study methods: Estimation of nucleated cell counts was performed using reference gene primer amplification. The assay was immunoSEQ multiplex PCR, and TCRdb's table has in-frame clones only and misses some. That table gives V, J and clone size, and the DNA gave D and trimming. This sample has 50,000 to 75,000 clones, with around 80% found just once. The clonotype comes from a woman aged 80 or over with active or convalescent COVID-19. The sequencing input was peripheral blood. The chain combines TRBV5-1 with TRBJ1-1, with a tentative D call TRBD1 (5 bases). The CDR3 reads CASSLAGMNTEAFF. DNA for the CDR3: TGCGCCAGCAGCTTGGCAGGGATGAACACTGAAGCTTTCTTT.